The clone carrying this T cell receptor (beta chain) was seen more than once but under ten times. TCRdb re-called the 5' RACE reads with MiXCR, one entry per CDR3 protein. The table includes fewer than 90,000 distinct CDR3 sequences, around 15% detected once. The data were obtained in a study of early T cells in non-severe SARS-CoV-2 infection. Losses at the gene ends were 4 bases for V and 10 bases for J; bases not matched to a gene: 12. CDR3 length: 14 amino acids. CDR1 SGHRS and CDR2 YFSETQ come from the germline V gene. This clonotype was obtained from an adult who was a healthcare worker with PCR-confirmed SARS-CoV-2 infection or an uninfected control (not recorded which). The material sequenced was whole blood. J is TRBJ1-1 and V is TRBV5-1; 8 bases line up with TRBD1. CDR3: CASSLSPGQGRAFF. The CDR3, as DNA: TGCGCCAGCAGCCTCTCGCCAGGACAGGGAAGAGCTTTCTTT.